The text below deals with one T cell receptor (beta chain). Using immunoSEQ multiplex PCR, the repertoire was profiled, and TCRdb retains in-frame clones only, with some absent. Here the sample spans 54,000 or so clones, roughly four fifths being singletons. This sample was included in a study of blood T cell repertoires in COVID-19. V was shortened by 3 bases and J by 0 bases, with 26 bases between the two germline ends. Germline V gives CDR1 GTSNPN, CDR2 SVGIG (reference sequence). This CDR3 has 19 residues. The sequenced sample was peripheral blood. This rearrangement joins TRBV30 to TRBJ1-2; tentative D call: TRBD1 (5 bases). The clonotype originates from a man older than 75 with COVID-19, enrolled during active disease. The CDR3 region has the DNA TGTGCCTGGAGCGTAGCAAGACAGACTTCCCCCCTTGCTAACTATGGCTACACCTTC. It is translated as CAWSVARQTSPLANYGYTF.